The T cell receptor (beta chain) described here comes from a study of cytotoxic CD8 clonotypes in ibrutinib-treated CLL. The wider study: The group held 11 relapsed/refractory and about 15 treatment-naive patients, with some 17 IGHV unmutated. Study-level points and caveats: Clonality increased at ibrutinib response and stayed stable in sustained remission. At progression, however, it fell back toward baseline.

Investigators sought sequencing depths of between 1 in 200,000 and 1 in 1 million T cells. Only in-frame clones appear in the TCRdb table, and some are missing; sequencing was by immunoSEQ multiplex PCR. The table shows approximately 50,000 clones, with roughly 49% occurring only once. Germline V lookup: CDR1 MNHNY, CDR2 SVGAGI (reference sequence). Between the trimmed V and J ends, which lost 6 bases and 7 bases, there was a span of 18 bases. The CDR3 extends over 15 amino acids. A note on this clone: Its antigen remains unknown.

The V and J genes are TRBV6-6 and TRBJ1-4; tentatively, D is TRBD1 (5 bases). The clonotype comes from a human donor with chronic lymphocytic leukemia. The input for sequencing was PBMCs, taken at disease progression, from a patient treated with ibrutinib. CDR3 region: CASRPSTGTSEKLFF. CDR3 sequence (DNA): TGTGCCAGCAGACCGTCAACCGGGACGTCTGAAAAACTGTTTTTT.